This passage covers 3 T cell receptor beta chains from one sample sequenced in a study of T cell clones after liver transplantation. The table came from immunoSEQ multiplex PCR; TCRdb's copy has only in-frame clones and leaves some out. This table has tens of thousands of clones, approximately 87% appearing once. Specimen: CD4+ T cells from blood, collected at the 22-month timepoint. These receptors came from a human patient who received a liver transplant. Certain T cells may be donor cells from the graft.

The chain joins TRBV6-5 to TRBJ2-3; D not resolved. Germline CDR1 MNHEY, CDR2 SVGAGI. This CDR3 is built from 13 residues. Trimming removed 5 bases at V and 2 bases at J, with 8 bases between. In DNA form, the CDR3 reads TGTGCCAGCAGTCCCGGCCACACAGATACGCAGTATTTT. This encodes CASSPGHTDTQYF.

The V gene is TRBV7-2, the J gene TRBJ1-5; TRBD1 is a possible D gene (5 bases). The germline CDR1 and CDR2 sequences are SGHTA and FQGNSA. The CDR3 length is 15 residues. Trimming took off 2 bases at V and 5 bases at J, with 13 bases between the two ends. The CDR3, as DNA: TGTGCCAGCAGCTTACAGCCAGGGATCGATCAGCCCCAGCATTTT. The encoded protein is CASSLQPGIDQPQHF.

The chain recombines TRBV28 with TRBJ1-1; maybe TRBD1 (6 bases). The germline gives CDR1 MDHEN, CDR2 SYDVKM. This CDR3 comprises 15 residues. Trimming removed 4 bases from V and 4 bases from J, with 16 bases in between. The CDR3 sequence is CASSSQGGGTTEAFF. The CDR3 DNA reads TGTGCCAGCAGTTCCCAGGGAGGGGGGACCACTGAAGCTTTCTTT.